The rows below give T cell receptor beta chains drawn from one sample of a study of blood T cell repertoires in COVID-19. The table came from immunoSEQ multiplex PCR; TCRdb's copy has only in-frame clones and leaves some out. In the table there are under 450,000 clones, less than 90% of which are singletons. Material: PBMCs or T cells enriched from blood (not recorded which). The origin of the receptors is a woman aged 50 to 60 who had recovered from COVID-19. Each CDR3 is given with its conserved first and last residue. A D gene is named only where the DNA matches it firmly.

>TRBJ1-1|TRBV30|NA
CASLKAKGVEAFF
TGTGCCAGCCTGAAGGCCAAGGGGGTTGAAGCTTTCTTT
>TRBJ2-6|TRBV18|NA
CASSLPASGANVLTF
TGTGCCAGCTCACTCCCAGCGTCTGGGGCCAACGTCCTGACTTTC
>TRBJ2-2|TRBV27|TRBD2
CASSLGVLAGFTGELFF
TGTGCCAGCAGTTTAGGCGTACTAGCGGGCTTCACCGGGGAGCTGTTTTTT
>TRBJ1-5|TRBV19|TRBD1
CASRDRQESSNQPQHF
TGTGCCAGCCGGGACAGACAAGAATCTAGCAATCAGCCCCAGCATTTT
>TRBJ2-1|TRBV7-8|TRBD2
CASSLLAVYNEQFF
TGTGCCAGCAGCTTACTAGCGGTCTACAATGAGCAGTTCTTC
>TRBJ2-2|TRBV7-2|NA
CASSLQATNTGELFF
TGTGCCAGCAGCTTACAGGCTACGAACACCGGGGAGCTGTTTTTT
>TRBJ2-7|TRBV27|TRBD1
CASSFDRVPYEQYF
TGTGCCAGCAGTTTCGACAGGGTCCCCTACGAGCAGTACTTC
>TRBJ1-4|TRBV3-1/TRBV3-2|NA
CASSQDLGSQNEKLFF
TGTGCCAGCAGCCAAGATTTGGGCAGCCAGAATGAAAAACTGTTTTTT
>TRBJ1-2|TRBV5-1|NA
CASSQAGGIYGYTF
TGCGCCAGCAGTCAGGCGGGGGGAATCTATGGCTACACCTTC
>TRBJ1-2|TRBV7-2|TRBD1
CASSWTTRDSRYTF
TGTGCCAGCAGCTGGACGACCCGGGACAGCCGCTACACCTTC
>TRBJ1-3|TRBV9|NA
CASSVAAGMGSGNTIYF
TGTGCCAGCAGCGTAGCGGCAGGGATGGGCTCTGGAAACACCATATATTTT
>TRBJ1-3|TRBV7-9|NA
CASSFGGVGSGNTIYF
TGTGCCAGCAGCTTTGGGGGGGTAGGCTCTGGAAACACCATATATTTT
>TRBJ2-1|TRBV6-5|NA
CASRGGDEQFF
TGTGCCAGCAGGGGGGGAGATGAGCAGTTCTTC